This TCR beta chain was found in a study of cytomegalovirus exposure and HLA in healthy donors. Amplification used 60 Vbeta primers and 13 Jbeta primers. Clones were sequenced by immunoSEQ multiplex PCR, and TCRdb holds only the in-frame ones, with some missing. Seen here are over 200,000 clones, approximately 87% observed once, and the top ten hold 1.3%. V lost 1 base to trimming and J lost 3 bases, with 10 bases between them. Germline assignment: CDR1 SEHNR and CDR2 FQNEAQ (reference sequence). The CDR3 is 14 amino acids. This clonotype originated in a human donor in good health. The source material was PBMCs. The chain has TRBV7-9 and TRBJ2-7, with D possibly TRBD1 on 6 matching bases. This chain's CDR3 is CASSLDRDRYEQYF. CDR3 DNA: TGTGCCAGCAGCTTAGACAGGGACCGCTACGAGCAGTACTTC.